This TCR beta chain derives from a study of blood T cell repertoires in COVID-19. Authors' methods: Counts of nucleated cells, estimated from reference gene primer amplification, were obtained. The data were produced by immunoSEQ multiplex PCR, yet TCRdb's version contains in-frame clones alone and is incomplete. V and J calls plus clone size are reproduced from that table; the DNA served to infer D and trimming. Of a few hundred thousand clones detected, around 89% appear once; the ten largest clones hold about 1.2%. The CDR3 loop spans 14 amino acids. The junction had 6 bases not matched to a gene; V was cut back by 4 bases and J by 6 bases. Germline V gives CDR1 SQVTM, CDR2 ANQGSEA.

The clonotype was recovered from a man in his forties with acute or convalescent COVID-19. Material for sequencing was peripheral blood. The chain has TRBV29-1 and TRBJ1-5, with 10 bases aligning to TRBD1. In nucleotides, the CDR3 is TGCAGCGTTGGGCCGGGACAGGGGCTTCAGCCCCAGCATTTT. Amino acid sequence: CSVGPGQGLQPQHF.